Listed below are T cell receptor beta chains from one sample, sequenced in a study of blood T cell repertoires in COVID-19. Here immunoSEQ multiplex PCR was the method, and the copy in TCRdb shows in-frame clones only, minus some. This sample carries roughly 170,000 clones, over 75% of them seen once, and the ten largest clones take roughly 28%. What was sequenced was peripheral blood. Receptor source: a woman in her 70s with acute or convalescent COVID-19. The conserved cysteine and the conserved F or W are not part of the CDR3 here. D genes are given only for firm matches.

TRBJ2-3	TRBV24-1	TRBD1	ATSDTDRVTDTQY
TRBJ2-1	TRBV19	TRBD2	ASNRLAGGNEQF
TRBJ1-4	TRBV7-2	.	ASSLDGGFGEKLF
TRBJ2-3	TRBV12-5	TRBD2	ASGLVRLAGGVDTQY
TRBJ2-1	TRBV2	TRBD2	ASSGGVFSGRAIDNEQF
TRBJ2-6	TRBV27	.	ASGISSGANVLT
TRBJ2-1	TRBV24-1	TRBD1	ATSDPTAQGAGNEQF
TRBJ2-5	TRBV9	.	ASSGRDSSEETQY
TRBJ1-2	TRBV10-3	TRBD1	AISTGTGVYGYT
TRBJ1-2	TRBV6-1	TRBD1	ASSSGTGGRGYT
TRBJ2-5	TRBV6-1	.	ASSALAAITISQETQY
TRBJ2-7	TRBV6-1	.	ASSENGAYEQY
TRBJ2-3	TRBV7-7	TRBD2	ASSPGLAGADTQY
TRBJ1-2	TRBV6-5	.	ASSYSSTSGGYGYT
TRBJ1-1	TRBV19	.	ASTLFTEAF
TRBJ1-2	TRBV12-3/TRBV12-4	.	ASSLSSEYGYT
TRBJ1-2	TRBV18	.	ASSPDSSYGYT
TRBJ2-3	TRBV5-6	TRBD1	ASSGLDRVLDTQY
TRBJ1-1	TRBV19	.	ASSADRMNTEAF
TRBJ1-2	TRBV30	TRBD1	AWSVGGFNHGYT
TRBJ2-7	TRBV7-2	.	ASSPVAGVPYEQY
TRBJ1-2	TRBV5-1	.	ASSLERQDYGYT
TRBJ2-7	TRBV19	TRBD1	ASKQGATYEQY
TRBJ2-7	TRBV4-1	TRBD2	ASSQILGLAGNEQY
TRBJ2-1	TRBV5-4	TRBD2	ASSLGYSGDYNEQF
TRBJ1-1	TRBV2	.	ASSNRVTEAF
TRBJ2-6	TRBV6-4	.	ASSASAGANVLT
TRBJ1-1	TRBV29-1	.	SARLALNTEAF
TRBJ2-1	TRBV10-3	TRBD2	AISYKQLAELSSYNEQF
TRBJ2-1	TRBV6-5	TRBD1	ASSYPTGVRYNEQF
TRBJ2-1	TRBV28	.	ASTEGSPYNEQF
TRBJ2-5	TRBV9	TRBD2	ASSVLAGGETQY
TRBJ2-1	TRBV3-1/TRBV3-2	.	ASSQTRLPDNEQF
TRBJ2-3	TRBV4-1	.	ASSQVLTADTQY
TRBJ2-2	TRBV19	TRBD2	ASSISLAGGMNTGELF
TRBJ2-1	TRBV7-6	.	ASSSPLAAYNEQF
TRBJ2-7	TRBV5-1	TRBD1	ASSLRQGGHEQY
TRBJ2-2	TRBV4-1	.	ASSQGSSEAGELF
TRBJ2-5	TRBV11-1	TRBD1	ASSLALGQPRETQY
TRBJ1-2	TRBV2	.	ASSEATSDYGYT
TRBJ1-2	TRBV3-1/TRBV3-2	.	ASATSGKAGYT